The table lists the clone carrying this T cell receptor beta chain with a few counts. Its antigen is not identified. Trimming removed 0 bases at V and 3 bases at J, with 4 bases between. The germline V gene encodes CDR1 DFQATT and CDR2 SNEGSKA (reference sequence). The CDR3 contains 12 residues. Total RNA was isolated from whole blood that had not been fractionated. The data were taken from a study of human T cells and chemical hapten exposure. Study summary: Variation in per-sample TCR yields came mainly from small pooled library volume differences. Study-level findings and limits: The number of TCRs over 1 in 1000 frequency stayed unchanged after DPC.

Each cDNA molecule in the library carried unique molecular identifiers. As handled by the study authors: Sample-level TCR yields exhibited a median of about 96,000, with a range of roughly 20,000 to 690,600. TCRdb passed the reads through MiXCR, listing each CDR3 protein once. The V and J calls shown here were made by TCRdb, not taken from the authors' results. The sample lists around 120,000 distinct CDR3 sequences, 8% to 9.5% seen once, with 1.4% in the top ten. The sample comprised whole blood. The chain combines TRBV20-1 with TRBJ2-3; D not resolved. The receptor's source is a human donor in good health. Some clones in this sample may be carry-over from other donors' samples. This CDR3 reads CSAREETDTQYF. As DNA, the CDR3 is TGCAGTGCTAGAGAGGAAACAGATACGCAGTATTTT.